These T cell receptor beta chains were read from a single sample in a study of blood T cells in healthy people across ages. One entry per CDR3 protein, called by TCRdb with MiXCR from the 5' RACE reads. The sample carries some 1,800,000 distinct CDR3 sequences, roughly 43% recorded once. The specimen was blood. These receptors were collected from a human donor in good health. Each CDR3 is given with its conserved first and last residue. The order of the fields is D gene, J gene, clone size, V gene, CDR3 DNA, CDR3 protein. D genes are given only for firm matches. Expanded clones are given a class, and other clones once, few, many or no size at all.

>-|TRBJ1-6|few|TRBV7-9
TGTGCCAGCAGTAAACTTTTGGAGGCCCCCCTCCACTTT
CASSKLLEAPLHF
>-|TRBJ1-6|few|TRBV9
TGTGCCAGCAGCGTAGACAACTCCTATAATTCACCCCTCCACTTT
CASSVDNSYNSPLHF
>-|TRBJ2-5|-|TRBV7-2
TGTGCCAGCAGCTTAGATGGACGGTCCCAAGAGACCCAGTACTTC
CASSLDGRSQETQYF
>TRBD1|TRBJ1-1|few|TRBV28
TGTGCCAGCAGTTCAACAGGGGACTCTGAAGCTTTCTTT
CASSSTGDSEAFF
>-|TRBJ1-2|few|TRBV20-1
TGCAGTGCTATAGACAGTCTGTTCTTTACGAATATCTATGGCTACACCTTC
CSAIDSLFFTNIYGYTF
>TRBD2|TRBJ2-2|-|TRBV9
TGTGCCAGCAGCGTCGGGACTAGCATCACCGGGGAGCTGTTTTTT
CASSVGTSITGELFF
>TRBD1|TRBJ1-1|few|TRBV10-3
TGTGCCATCACCCGGGACAGGCCGAACACTGAAGCTTTCTTT
CAITRDRPNTEAFF
>TRBD2|TRBJ2-1|many|TRBV12-3/TRBV12-4
TGTGCCAGCAGCCCCCCGGGGGGTCCTTACAATGAGCAGTTCTTC
CASSPPGGPYNEQFF
>TRBD1|TRBJ2-1|-|TRBV24-1
TGTGCCACTACGACAGGGGATGAGCAGTTCTTC
CATTTGDEQFF
>-|TRBJ2-1|-|TRBV6-2/TRBV6-3
TGTGCCAGCAGTTTATTGGCGGGCGACCTGAGGCAAAACTACGAGCAGTTCTTC
CASSLLAGDLRQNYEQFF
>-|TRBJ1-1|-|TRBV4-3
TGCGCCAGCAGCCAAGTCCAACTACCGGCCAACACTGAAGCTTTCTTT
CASSQVQLPANTEAFF
>TRBD2|TRBJ2-7|-|TRBV7-2
TGTGCCAGTAGCTTAGCCGGCGGGGGGGCCCCCTACGAGCAGTACTTC
CASSLAGGGAPYEQYF
>TRBD2|TRBJ2-7|-|TRBV3-1
TGTGCCAGCAGCCAAGGGATTAGCGGGCCCTACGAGCAGTACTTC
CASSQGISGPYEQYF
>-|TRBJ2-7|-|TRBV4-1
TGCGCCAGCAGCCTAGCGTCGGAGGGACTTTTCTACGAGCAGTACTTC
CASSLASEGLFYEQYF
>-|TRBJ1-2|-|TRBV20-1
TGCAGTGCTATCGTAGGGGAGGAGCGGGGCTACACCTTC
CSAIVGEERGYTF
>TRBD1|TRBJ1-2|-|TRBV3-1
TGTGCCAGCAGCCAAGATGGGACAGGGCTTAACTATGGCTACACCTTC
CASSQDGTGLNYGYTF
>TRBD1|TRBJ1-6|-|TRBV6-6
TGTGCCAGCAAGTCTGGGACAGGGGTTAATTCACCCCTCCACTTT
CASKSGTGVNSPLHF
>-|TRBJ2-1|-|TRBV6-6
TGTGCCAGCAGTCATCTAGCCAGGGAGCAGTTCTTC
CASSHLAREQFF
>-|TRBJ1-2|-|TRBV10-3
TGTGCCATCAGTTCAAGACAGATTTCTAACTATGGCTACACCTTC
CAISSRQISNYGYTF
>-|TRBJ1-2|-|TRBV9
TGTGCCAGCAGCCAAATGGGGGAGCTGGGCTACACCTTC
CASSQMGELGYTF
>-|TRBJ2-5|many|TRBV4-1
TGCGCCAGCAGCCAAGCAATAGCGGATCAGCAAGAGACCCAGTACTTC
CASSQAIADQQETQYF
>TRBD1|TRBJ1-2|-|TRBV19
TGTGCCAGTAGTATTTGGGGACAGGGTTTCGGTTACACCTTC
CASSIWGQGFGYTF
>TRBD2|TRBJ2-7|-|TRBV12-3/TRBV12-4
TGTGCCAGCAGTCCTAGCGGGGGAGTTTCCCAGTACGAGCAGTACTTC
CASSPSGGVSQYEQYF
>-|TRBJ2-7|-|TRBV7-2
TGTGCCAGCAGACGCGCTGGGATCTACGAGCAGTACTTC
CASRRAGIYEQYF
>-|TRBJ2-5|few|TRBV12-3/TRBV12-4
TGTGCCAGCAGTCTGAACGAAAAGGGAGAAGAGACCCAGTACTTC
CASSLNEKGEETQYF
>TRBD2|TRBJ2-5|many|TRBV7-2
TGTGCCAGCAGCCCCCGGATAGCGGGGACCCAGTACTTC
CASSPRIAGTQYF
>-|TRBJ2-3|few|TRBV20-1
TGCAGTGCTAGAGGAGGCGGCGGAGGCACAGATACGCAGTATTTT
CSARGGGGGTDTQYF
>-|TRBJ2-3|-|TRBV28
TGTGCCAGCATTATGGGCGGGGGCCTTATCACCAACACAGATACGCAGTATTTT
CASIMGGGLITNTDTQYF
>TRBD2|TRBJ2-1|few|TRBV7-2
TGTGCCAGCAGCTCCACTAGCGGGAGGACGAATGAGCAGTTCTTC
CASSSTSGRTNEQFF
>-|TRBJ2-1|-|TRBV20-1
TGCAGTGCCACAGGTTGGGAACTCGATGAGCAGTTCTTC
CSATGWELDEQFF
>-|TRBJ1-1|-|TRBV5-1
TGCGCCAGCATAGGTTCCCGAAGCACTGAAGCTTTCTTT
CASIGSRSTEAFF
>-|TRBJ2-2|many|TRBV6-2/TRBV6-3
TGTGCCAGCAGTTACTGGGGAACCACCGGGGAGCTGTTTTTT
CASSYWGTTGELFF
>-|TRBJ2-7|few|TRBV20-1
TGCAGTGCTGGCAGAAGAGTAACCGAGCAGTACTTC
CSAGRRVTEQYF
>-|TRBJ1-1|few|TRBV7-9
TGTGCCAGCAGCTTAGTACGGGTTAGGCGGAACACTGAAGCTTTCTTT
CASSLVRVRRNTEAFF
>-|TRBJ1-2|once|TRBV29-1
TGCAGCGTTGAAATCCCAGGGGTGAACTATGGCTACACCTTC
CSVEIPGVNYGYTF
>-|TRBJ2-2|-|TRBV19
TGTCCAATGGCGGATCCACCGGGGGAGCTGTTTTTT
CPMADPPGELFF
>-|TRBJ2-3|-|TRBV6-1
TGTGCCAGCGTAACAGTCCATCGTAGCACAGATACGCAGTATTTT
CASVTVHRSTDTQYF
>TRBD2|TRBJ2-1|-|TRBV6-2/TRBV6-3
TGCGCCAGCAGCCAAGATCCCGGACTAGCGGGGGTCAATGAGCAGTTCTTC
CASSQDPGLAGVNEQFF
>-|TRBJ1-1|-|TRBV3-1
TGTGCCAGCAGCCAAGGGGGAGGTGAAGCTTTCTTT
CASSQGGGEAFF
>TRBD2|TRBJ2-3|-|TRBV29-1
TGCAGCGGGGGCACTAGCGGGGGTTCGACAGATACGCAGTATTTT
CSGGTSGGSTDTQYF
>TRBD1|TRBJ2-1|-|TRBV7-2
TGTGCCAGCAGCCTCGTCCCAGGACAGGGAGGCATTGAGCAGTTCTTC
CASSLVPGQGGIEQFF
>TRBD1|TRBJ1-1|-|TRBV7-3
TGTGCCAGCAGCTCCGGACAGGGCGGATCGGCTTTCTTT
CASSSGQGGSAFF
>TRBD1|TRBJ2-1|-|TRBV20-1
TGCAGTGCCCAGGGCCAGGGGGCGATCAATGAGCAGTTCTTC
CSAQGQGAINEQFF
>-|TRBJ2-1|few|TRBV20-1
TGCAGTGCTACTAACAGAGGGGCGGCAAATGAGCAGTTCTTC
CSATNRGAANEQFF
>-|TRBJ2-2|-|TRBV12-3/TRBV12-4
TGTGCCAGCAGTGACAGGCGACCGAACACCGGGGAGCTGTTTTTT
CASSDRRPNTGELFF
>-|TRBJ2-5|-|TRBV29-1
TGCAGCGCCCTTATGGGGGGTGACGAGACCCAGTACTTC
CSALMGGDETQYF
>TRBD1|TRBJ1-2|-|TRBV27
TGTGCCAGCAGTTTACCTCACAGGGGGCGATTTAACTATGGCTACACCTTC
CASSLPHRGRFNYGYTF
>-|TRBJ2-5|-|TRBV7-2
TGTGCCAGCAGCTTAGCGCGGGGGCAGGGGGAGAAGACCCAGTACTTC
CASSLARGQGEKTQYF
>-|TRBJ2-5|few|TRBV7-2
TGTGCCAGCAGCCCGACCAAGGGGCAAGAGACCCAGTACTTC
CASSPTKGQETQYF
>-|TRBJ1-2|-|TRBV28
TGTGCCAGCAGTTCCCATTCTGGGAATGGCTACACCTTC
CASSSHSGNGYTF
>-|TRBJ2-6|-|TRBV27
TGTGCCAGCAGTTTAGCGGCAGGACTCCTCTCTGGGGCCAACGTCCTGACTTTC
CASSLAAGLLSGANVLTF
>-|TRBJ2-4|few|TRBV27
TGTGCCAGCAGTCCTTATATAGCCAAAAACATTCAGTACTTC
CASSPYIAKNIQYF